In this sample, the clone carrying this TCR beta chain turned up many times. Its specificity is not known. A roughly 9.3 ml volume of fresh peripheral blood provided the PBMCs. This sample is part of a study of T cells in Graves' hyperthyroidism and ophthalmopathy. The study, taken as a whole, reports: Ophthalmopathy was distinguished from stable hyperthyroidism by 13 V-J signatures. The model anticipated ophthalmopathy a median approximately 6.7 months pre-onset.

Amplified TCR beta CDR3 regions derived from RNA transcripts. A set of HTBI primers served as the primers for a first-round RT-PCR of the TCR CDR3. Using its own MiXCR run on the multiplex PCR reads, TCRdb lists one record per CDR3 protein. The sample lists 410,000 or so distinct CDR3 sequences, 14% to 15% seen once, with over 10% in the top ten. The CDR3 runs 16 residues. The germline gives CDR1 GTSNPN, CDR2 SVGIG (reference sequence). V lost 4 bases to trimming and J lost 5 bases; unmatched junction nucleotides: 12. Material: blood. V gene TRBV30 combines with J gene TRBJ2-5; 11 positions match TRBD2. The sequence was obtained from a man between 18 and 35 years old with Graves' ophthalmopathy. The CDR3 reads CAWTTGLAGGRETQYF. The CDR3 region has the DNA TGTGCCTGGACCACGGGGCTAGCGGGAGGCAGGGAGACCCAGTACTTC.